A selection of T cell receptor beta chains follows, all from one sample in a study of identical twins. Each CDR3 protein is one row after TCRdb ran MiXCR on the 5' RACE reads. The sample includes about 570,000 distinct CDR3 sequences, around a tenth of them seen just once. The same sample was also used in a study of yellow fever vaccine responses in identical twins.

What was sequenced was PBMCs. Receptors originate from a woman aged 18-29 years in good health. Both conserved end residues are part of each CDR3. The D gene is left open where the match is weak. Size tells how often a clone was seen (once, few, many) or the class of an expanded clone, and some rows leave it out.

V gene: TRBV6-2/TRBV6-3
J gene: TRBJ2-7
D gene: TRBD1
clone size: few
CDR3 DNA: TGTGCCAGCAGGCCCAGGGGGAGCCCCTACGAGCAGTACTTC
CDR3 protein: CASRPRGSPYEQYF

V gene: TRBV12-3/TRBV12-4
J gene: TRBJ1-2
D gene: NA
clone size: few
CDR3 DNA: TGTGCCAGCAGCGATTGGCGGGGCTACACCTTC
CDR3 protein: CASSDWRGYTF

V gene: TRBV20-1
J gene: TRBJ2-7
D gene: TRBD2
clone size: NA
CDR3 DNA: TGCAGTGCTAGAGAACTAGCGGGAGGTTACTACGAGCAGTACTTC
CDR3 protein: CSARELAGGYYEQYF

V gene: TRBV6-2/TRBV6-3
J gene: TRBJ1-4
D gene: NA
clone size: many
CDR3 DNA: TGTGCCAGCAGCCGGGACCTCCCTGTGGAAAAACTGTTTTTT
CDR3 protein: CASSRDLPVEKLFF

V gene: TRBV7-9
J gene: TRBJ1-2
D gene: TRBD1
clone size: NA
CDR3 DNA: TGTGCCAGCAGCTGGGGACAGGGGGCGCCGGATGGCTACACCTTC
CDR3 protein: CASSWGQGAPDGYTF

V gene: TRBV12-3/TRBV12-4
J gene: TRBJ2-7
D gene: TRBD1
clone size: NA
CDR3 DNA: TGTGCCAGCACCTCCGGGACAGGGTACGAGCAGTACTTC
CDR3 protein: CASTSGTGYEQYF

V gene: TRBV27
J gene: TRBJ1-5
D gene: NA
clone size: few
CDR3 DNA: TGTGCCAGCAGCGATCTCAATCAGCCCCAGCATTTT
CDR3 protein: CASSDLNQPQHF

V gene: TRBV12-3/TRBV12-4
J gene: TRBJ2-5
D gene: TRBD2
clone size: few
CDR3 DNA: TGTGCCAGCAGACAAAGGAGAGAGGGGAGGGCAGGGAGATACCAAGAGACCCAGTACTTC
CDR3 protein: CASRQRREGRAGRYQETQYF

V gene: TRBV20-1
J gene: TRBJ2-3
D gene: TRBD2
clone size: many
CDR3 DNA: TGCAGTGCTAGAGTGGCGACTAGCGGCACAAGGGGTACGCAGTATTTT
CDR3 protein: CSARVATSGTRGTQYF

V gene: TRBV3-1
J gene: TRBJ2-5
D gene: NA
clone size: few
CDR3 DNA: TGTGCCAGCAGCCAAGAAGGCCGCAGGGAAGAGACCCAGTACTTC
CDR3 protein: CASSQEGRREETQYF

V gene: TRBV7-6
J gene: TRBJ2-7
D gene: NA
clone size: NA
CDR3 DNA: TGTGCCAGCAGCTCCCGGGCTGTGGAAGGTGACGAGCAGTACTTC
CDR3 protein: CASSSRAVEGDEQYF

V gene: TRBV11-2
J gene: TRBJ2-1
D gene: TRBD2
clone size: few
CDR3 DNA: TGTGCCAGCAGCTTAGAAGCGGGGAGGCCCGGGTTCTTC
CDR3 protein: CASSLEAGRPGFF

V gene: TRBV12-3/TRBV12-4
J gene: TRBJ2-7
D gene: TRBD1
clone size: NA
CDR3 DNA: TGTGCCAGCAGATCCGGACAGGGGGCCTACGAGCAGTACTTC
CDR3 protein: CASRSGQGAYEQYF

V gene: TRBV7-8
J gene: TRBJ1-4
D gene: NA
clone size: few
CDR3 DNA: TGTGCCAGCAGCTTAGCCCAGGCGTTGAATGAAAAACTGTTTTTT
CDR3 protein: CASSLAQALNEKLFF

V gene: TRBV5-5
J gene: TRBJ2-4
D gene: NA
clone size: many
CDR3 DNA: TGTGCCAGCAGCTTGGAGGGAAACGCCAAAAACATTCAGTACTTC
CDR3 protein: CASSLEGNAKNIQYF

V gene: TRBV7-9
J gene: TRBJ2-2
D gene: NA
clone size: few
CDR3 DNA: TGTGCCAGCAGCGCCTTTCTAACGGACGCGAACACCGGGGAGCTGTTTTTT
CDR3 protein: CASSAFLTDANTGELFF

V gene: TRBV28
J gene: TRBJ2-7
D gene: TRBD2
clone size: few
CDR3 DNA: TGTGCCAGCAGCATTGGACTAGCGATCGACGAGCAGTACTTC
CDR3 protein: CASSIGLAIDEQYF